The present TCR beta chain was sequenced within a study of blood T cells in healthy people across ages. Overall study findings and caveats: Bulk PBMC profiling left naive and antigen-experienced comparisons inconclusive. From one million sequenced T cells, diversity estimates were lower bounds.

Regarding this clonotype: The antigen is undetermined.

Drawing of peripheral blood yielded roughly 9.8 milliliters from each donor. Every sample had a minimum of 6.5 million PBMCs isolated. Combining a sample-barcoded 5' primer with a J-beta primer mix, a second PCR ran for roughly 7 to 11 cycles. Using its own MiXCR run on the 5' RACE reads, TCRdb lists one record per CDR3 protein. Of over 1,300,000 distinct CDR3 sequences listed, almost 60% are singletons. Trimming took 6 bases from V and 9 from J, leaving 12 bases between them. CDR3 size: 12 residues. The genes are TRBV12-3 or TRBV12-4 and TRBJ2-1; a possible D gene is TRBD1 (6 bases). Sample: blood. The origin of this receptor is a man younger than 35 in good health. The CDR3 region is CASRSQGFEQFF. Written as DNA, the CDR3 is TGTGCCAGCAGATCACAGGGATTTGAGCAGTTCTTC.